These 28 T cell receptor beta chains were all obtained from the same sample, sequenced in a study of blood T cells in healthy people across ages (dated by TCRdb to 2015 to 2017). Libraries came from 5' RACE. The sequencer was an Illumina HiSeq 2500. A second PCR of about 6 to 11 cycles was performed with a sample-barcoded 5' primer and a J-beta primer mix. TCRdb reprocessing: public reads trimmed at Q25 with fastp, clones called with MiXCR, in-frame beta chains kept. A single entry per CDR3 protein holds the most common genes and DNA from its merged rows. For this sample there are over 700,000 distinct CDR3 sequences; less than 70% appear just once. The biggest ten clones account for under 50% of the sample. Sample: blood. The source is a man at least 80 years old in good health.

This clonotype turned up a few times. This sequence joins TRBV14 and TRBJ2-7; D uncertain. Trimming pared 4 bases from V and 4 bases from J, leaving 17 bases between. The CDR3 sequence is 15 residues long. Germline V gene lookup returns CDR1 SGHDN and CDR2 FVKESK. The CDR3 nucleotides are TGTGCCAGCAGCCCTAGGCGCGGAAAATCGTACGAGCAGTACTTC. Translating gives CASSPRRGKSYEQYF. Supplemented by reference TRBV14 and TRBJ2-7, the full variable domain reads EAGVTQFPSHSVIEKGQTVTLRCDPISGHDNLYWYRRVMGKEIKFLLHFVKESKQDESGMPNNRFLAERTGGTYSTLKVQPAELEDSGVYFCASSPRRGKSYEQYFGPGTRLTVT.

The chain uses TRBV5-1 and TRBJ2-1; unclear D gene. The last part of the DNA fits TRBJ2-7 better; the J call may be wrong. The CDR3 consists of 17 residues. Germline assignment: CDR1 SGHRS and CDR2 YFSETQ. The CDR3 loop is CASSLNTDAASYNEQYF. In DNA, the CDR3 is TGCGCCAGCAGCTTAAATACGGACGCCGCATCCTACAATGAGCAGTACTTC.

V gene TRBV4-1 combines with J gene TRBJ2-1; D is possibly TRBD1 or TRBD2 (5 bases each). The V and J ends lost 3 bases and 0 bases respectively, with 15 bases between them. Per germline, CDR1 MGHRA and CDR2 YSYEKL. This CDR3 contains 17 residues. CDR3 bases: TGCGCCAGCAGCCATTTGGTAGGTGGGGGCTCCTACAATGAGCAGTTCTTC. As protein: CASSHLVGGGSYNEQFF.

This clonotype turned up a few times. This chain connects TRBV7-9 to TRBJ2-3; no definite D call. Trimming stripped 2 bases from V and 3 bases from J, with 6 bases between. CDR3 size: 13 residues. Germline loops: CDR1 SEHNR, CDR2 FQNEAQ (reference sequence). In DNA form, the CDR3 reads TGTGCCAGCAGCTTATTGTCAACAGATACGCAGTATTTT. It translates to CASSLLSTDTQYF.

This clonotype was seen only a few times. The rearrangement links TRBV12-3 or TRBV12-4 to TRBJ1-2; 8 bases fit TRBD1. The CDR3 totals 13 residues. Trimming at V came to 4 bases and at J to 8 bases, leaving 6 bases not matched to a gene. CDR3 in amino acids: CASSSRTGNGYTF. CDR3 coding DNA: TGTGCCAGCAGTTCGCGGACAGGGAACGGCTACACCTTC.

This chain uses TRBV20-1 with TRBJ2-5; possibly TRBD1 or TRBD2 for D (7 bases each). Germline V gene data show CDR1 as DFQATT and CDR2 as SNEGSKA (reference sequence). This CDR3 is 11 amino acids long. V was shortened by 5 bases and J by 11 bases, with 15 bases between the two germline ends. The CDR3 nucleotides read TGCAGTGCTGCCAGGGGGGGGGAGCAGTACTTC. This codes for CSAARGGEQYF.

The chain recombines TRBV20-1 with TRBJ2-7; 11 bases line up with TRBD2. The CDR3 runs to 16 residues. Germline V gives CDR1 DFQATT, CDR2 SNEGSKA (reference sequence). Germline trimming cut 4 bases from V and 3 bases from J; bases unmatched to any gene: 11. The CDR3 loop is CSATTSGREGGYEQYF. The CDR3 DNA sequence: TGCAGTGCTACTACTAGCGGGAGAGAAGGGGGCTACGAGCAGTACTTC.

The chain couples TRBV7-2 to TRBJ2-4, with D unresolved. Germline V CDR1 and CDR2: SGHTA, FQGNSA. This CDR3 is 15 amino acids long. Deletions cut 2 bases from V and 0 bases from J, with 8 bases between. The CDR3 protein is CASSLRVLAKNIQYF. The DNA for the CDR3 is TGTGCCAGCAGCTTAAGAGTACTAGCCAAAAACATTCAGTACTTC.

The chain carries TRBV18 and TRBJ1-2, with 8 bases that match TRBD1. This CDR3 region has 14 residues. The germline V gene encodes CDR1 KGHSH and CDR2 LQKENI. V trimming: 2 bases; J trimming: 7 bases; junction bases outside the gene matches: 6. CDR3 in DNA: TGTGCCAGCTCACCAAAGGACAGGGTAATTGGCTACACCTTC. Protein product: CASSPKDRVIGYTF.

A remark on this clonotype: One junction end disagrees with the germline gene, perhaps due to a read error. The chain joins TRBV7-7 to TRBJ1-4; tentatively, D is TRBD1 (5 bases). Germline V gene sequence: CDR1 SSHAT, CDR2 FNYEAQ (reference sequence). CDR3 length equals 15 residues. In DNA, the CDR3 is TGTGCTAGCAGCTCAACCGGCGCTGAGGGGGAAAAACTGTTTTTT. Residues: CASSSTGAEGEKLFF.

This clonotype was seen a handful of times. V usage is TRBV24-1 and J usage is TRBJ2-1; 9 nucleotides align to TRBD2. The germline gives CDR1 KGHDR, CDR2 SFDVKD. V dropped 3 bases and J dropped 0; count of bases not matched to a gene: 5. The CDR3 extends over 17 amino acids. The CDR3 DNA reads as TGTGCCACCAGTGATCCGACTAGCGGATACTCCTACAATGAGCAGTTCTTC. The encoded protein is CATSDPTSGYSYNEQFF.

This clonotype appeared many times. The J gene is TRBJ2-7, the V gene TRBV29-1; TRBD2 might be the D (6 bases). Deletions cut 5 bases from V and 4 bases from J, with 18 bases between. The length of the CDR3 is 14 residues. Germline CDR1 is SQVTM and CDR2 is ANQGSEA. The chain's CDR3 is CSVHRGEAGYEQYF. CDR3 bases: TGCAGCGTTCACCGAGGGGAGGCGGGGTACGAGCAGTACTTC.

In this sample, this clonotype turned up once. This chain connects TRBV4-2 to TRBJ1-2, with D unclear. CDR3 size: 13 residues. V was shortened by 3 bases and J by 8 bases, with 13 bases between the two germline ends. Germline CDR1 LGHNA, CDR2 YNFKEQ. The CDR3 DNA follows: TGTGCCAGCAGCCACAGCGGGCCTGGGGGCTACACCTTC. This encodes CASSHSGPGGYTF.

V and J are TRBV7-2 and TRBJ1-4; D may be TRBD1 (5 bases). In germline, CDR1 is SGHTA, CDR2 FQGNSA. Trimming left V 5 bases short and J 8 bases short, with 18 bases between. The CDR3 is made up of 15 amino acids. CDR3 protein: CASSPREALGEKLFF. In DNA, the CDR3 is TGTGCCAGCAGCCCCAGGGAGGCCTTAGGAGAAAAACTGTTTTTT. Full variable domain (missing parts from reference TRBV7-2 and TRBJ1-4): GAGVSQSPSNKVTEKGKDVELRCDPISGHTALYWYRQSLGQGLEFLIYFQGNSAPDKSGLPSDRFSAERTGGSVSTLTIQRTQQEDSAVYLCASSPREALGEKLFFGSGTQLSVL.

The chain uses TRBV14 and TRBJ2-5; D perhaps matches TRBD1 (5 bases). From germline, CDR1 is SGHDN and CDR2 FVKESK. Trimming took off 1 base at V and 5 bases at J, with 14 bases between the two ends. This CDR3 is built from 15 residues. CDR3 sequence reads: CASSQGLRVDETQYF. CDR3 nucleotide sequence: TGTGCCAGCAGCCAAGGTCTCAGGGTGGACGAGACCCAGTACTTC.

Comments on this clonotype: Mismatch with germline at one junction end may stem from a read error. The V call is TRBV20-1, the J call TRBJ2-7; D is perhaps TRBD2 (5 bases). The V gene's germline CDR1 is DFQATT and CDR2 SNEGSKA (reference sequence). The CDR3 contains 12 residues. CDR3: CSAAGPVNERYF. The CDR3, as DNA: TGCAGTGCTGCGGGCCCGGTCAACGAGCGGTACTTC.

The V gene is TRBV28, the J gene TRBJ1-1; D perhaps matches TRBD1 (5 bases). The CDR3 is made up of 14 amino acids. Trimming left V 7 bases short and J 1 base short, with 13 bases between. In germline, CDR1 is MDHEN, CDR2 SYDVKM. CDR3 amino acids: CASNVDSRNTEAFF. The CDR3 DNA is TGTGCCAGCAACGTAGACAGTCGGAACACTGAAGCTTTCTTT.

The gene calls are TRBV25-1 and TRBJ2-1; a weak D match, TRBD1 (9 bases). Per germline, CDR1 MGHDK and CDR2 SYGVNS. CDR3 size: 16 residues. V lost 5 bases and J lost 5, with 19 bases in between. DNA of the CDR3: TGTGCCAGCAGTTCCGGGGGGGACAGGGTAAACAATGAGCAGTTCTTC. Its translation: CASSSGGDRVNNEQFF.

There are a few counts of this clonotype. The chain joins TRBV20-1 to TRBJ2-3, with 12 bases identical to TRBD2. The V and J ends lost 6 bases and 9 bases, in that order; junction bases with no gene match: 13. CDR3 length: 15 residues. Germline lookup yields CDR1 DFQATT and CDR2 SNEGSKA (reference sequence). CDR3 amino acids: CSAPTSGSSGGTQYF. As DNA, the CDR3 is TGCAGTGCGCCGACTAGCGGGAGTTCAGGCGGAACGCAGTATTTT.

This clonotype was detected only a few times. The V and J genes are TRBV7-2 and TRBJ2-5; D is possibly TRBD2 (6 bases). V lost 1 base to trimming and J lost 12 bases, with 15 bases between them. The CDR3 loop spans 13 amino acids. Germline V gene data show CDR1 as SGHTA and CDR2 as FQGNSA. The CDR3 is CASSLVSAGGEYF. The CDR3 nucleotides are TGTGCCAGCAGCTTAGTCAGCGCGGGCGGGGAGTACTTC.

As regards this clonotype: A read error is possible here, since a much larger clone lies one base away. V and J are TRBV7-9 and TRBJ1-2; D unclear. Germline assignment: CDR1 SEHNR and CDR2 FQNEAQ (reference sequence). The CDR3 runs 12 residues. The CDR3 loop is CTSSLSDRGYTF. The CDR3 DNA sequence: TGTACCAGCAGCTTAAGTGACCGGGGCTACACCTTC.

This clonotype was detected only a few times. The chain uses TRBV20-1 and TRBJ2-7; 11 nucleotides align to TRBD2. This CDR3 is 18 amino acids long. After removal of 1 base from V and 2 bases from J, the junction contained 13 bases not matched to a gene. From germline, CDR1 is DFQATT and CDR2 SNEGSKA (reference sequence). CDR3 in DNA: TGCAGTGCTAGAGTTAAATGGGCTAGGACTAGCGGGCCCTACGAGCAGTACTTC. Translated, it gives CSARVKWARTSGPYEQYF.

This chain uses TRBV19 with TRBJ2-2, with D perhaps matching TRBD2 (6 bases). The germline V gene has CDR1 LNHDA and CDR2 SQIVND (reference sequence). V was shortened by 6 bases and J by 5 bases, with 13 bases between the two germline ends. The CDR3 is 14 amino acids. In nucleotides, the CDR3 is TGTGCCAGTAGGCGGGACTTTGGAACCGGGGAGCTGTTTTTT. It specifies CASRRDFGTGELFF.

The rearrangement links TRBV15 to TRBJ1-2; D remains unclear. The V gene's germline CDR1 is LNHNV and CDR2 YYDKDF (reference sequence). CDR3 length: 11 amino acids. V lost 0 bases to trimming and J lost 4 bases, with 0 bases between them. CDR3 sequence: CATSRDYGYTF. The DNA of the CDR3 is TGTGCCACCAGCAGAGACTATGGCTACACCTTC.

The rearrangement links TRBV25-1 to TRBJ2-5; possibly TRBD1 or TRBD2 for D (6 bases each). This CDR3 spans 15 amino acids. V lost 5 bases, J lost 4 bases, and 17 bases lay in between. Per germline, CDR1 MGHDK and CDR2 SYGVNS. Here the CDR3 DNA reads TGTGCCAGCAGTAAAACAGGGCTGGGGGGAGAGACCCAGTACTTC. Translated, it gives CASSKTGLGGETQYF.

This rearrangement joins TRBV5-1 to TRBJ2-5; D might be TRBD1 (5 bases). Trimming removed 3 bases from V and 11 bases from J, with 23 bases in between. The CDR3 consists of 15 residues. Germline CDR1 SGHRS, CDR2 YFSETQ. CDR3 bases: TGCGCCAGCAGCTCGTCCCCCGACAGTTACAATGAGCAGTACTTC. Amino acids: CASSSSPDSYNEQYF.

This clonotype was counted only a few times. This chain uses TRBV7-2 with TRBJ2-1; 11 nucleotides align to TRBD2. The CDR3 totals 16 residues. Germline CDR1 is SGHTA and CDR2 is FQGNSA. J lost 6 bases, V lost 0 bases, and 4 bases had no gene match. The CDR3 nucleotides are TGTGCCAGCAGCTTAGCCCCGACTAGCGGGACCAATGAGCAGTTCTTC. This translates into CASSLAPTSGTNEQFF.

This clonotype was counted a few times. This chain links TRBV21-1 with TRBJ2-5. TRBV21-1 is shown as a pseudogene. The CDR3 covers 13 residues. This chain's CDR3 is CASHWTAQETQYF. DNA of the CDR3: TGTGCCAGCCACTGGACGGCCCAAGAGACCCAGTACTTC.